Detailed here is one T cell receptor beta chain. There is no known antigen for this receptor. There are no base qualities to consult, and no much larger clone falls within one base. These data are taken from a study of relationships among human T cell subsets (dated by TCRdb to about 2010). Context from the whole study: The study sequenced eight distinct T cell populations from blood: pan T, CD8 cytotoxic, regulatory, Th1, Th2, naive plus transitional, activated and memory cells.

The full study reports these points: Over 60% of CD8+ cytotoxic sequences belonged to clones with over 100 reads, whereas regulatory and Th2 subsets showed few such clones. The seven subsets showed no statistically significant differences in V, D and J usage, CDR3 length, or N-nucleotide additions. Substantial sharing of CDR3s among Th1, Th2 and regulatory T cells was interpreted as suggestive of stochastic cell fate choices. A CD4+CD8+ double-positive population could not be ruled out by the bead-based sorting.

Following the CD25, CD56 and CD294 bead selections, the CD4+CD25-CD294- flow-through was collected as the Th1 cells. Miltenyi superparamagnetic beads coated with subset-specific monoclonal antibodies were used for isolation of the T cell subsets. Every T cell population came from peripheral blood. Ficoll separation of whole blood yielded mononuclear cells, and anti-CD14 microbeads were then used to deplete the monocytes. Right after isolation, the cell populations were resuspended in RNAprotect reagent. The library was obtained by multiplex PCR. These reads were obtained on a 454 GS FLX. TCR alpha and beta CDR3 regions were amplified from mRNA by semiquantitative ARM-PCR. In ARM-PCR, tagged nested gene-specific primers were applied first, and communal superprimers then carried out the exponential amplification. Nested primers were removed by exonuclease before the second amplification round on first-round PCR products. Amplicons were sequenced on the 454 platform, which allows rapid sequencing of millions of DNA fragments without cloning bias. An effective read was defined as a read mappable to both V and J germline segments. In the paper's pipeline: IRmap was used to assign reads to germline V, D and J segments, relying on pyromap, a Smith-Waterman modification adapted to 454 sequencing errors. Cutoffs set at the 99th percentile of alignment scores from simulated random sequences were applied to filter D-beta assignments. CDR3 was defined as the amino acids lying between the conserved V-segment Y[YFLI]C motif and the J-segment [FW]GXGT motif. Repertoire diversity was estimated with a compound Poisson process model previously applied to large-scale EST data. A cross-contamination detection procedure was applied to argue against sample contamination as the source of shared CDR3s. The raw public data were reprocessed by TCRdb itself: fastp quality trimming at Q25, MiXCR clonotype calling, in-frame beta chains only. One record per CDR3 amino acid sequence lists the most common genes and DNA. For this entry, the V and J calls and clone size follow TCRdb and not the study's own pipeline. For this sample there are 10,000 to 15,000 distinct CDR3 sequences; approximately 67% appear just once. The ten largest account for just under 30% of the sample.

The material sequenced was CD4+ Th1 cells sorted from blood. The cell subset or site label, as the study defines it: CD4+CD25-CD294- T helper 1 cells. The TCR sequence derives from a man aged 40-50 years in good health.

For the CDR3, the sequence is CASSLTGNQPQHF. Here is the DNA: TGTGCCAGCAGCTTAACAGGCAATCAGCCCCAGCATTTT. The rearranged chain carries TRBV7-2 and TRBJ1-5, with an unclear D gene assignment. According to the germline V gene, CDR1 reads SGHTA and CDR2 reads FQGNSA. The CDR3 holds 13 amino acids from the cysteine to the phenylalanine. Only CDR3 DNA is held: 39 bases, read in frame from base 1. Trimming takes 2 bases from V and 2 bases from J, and the germline ends sit 4 bases apart.